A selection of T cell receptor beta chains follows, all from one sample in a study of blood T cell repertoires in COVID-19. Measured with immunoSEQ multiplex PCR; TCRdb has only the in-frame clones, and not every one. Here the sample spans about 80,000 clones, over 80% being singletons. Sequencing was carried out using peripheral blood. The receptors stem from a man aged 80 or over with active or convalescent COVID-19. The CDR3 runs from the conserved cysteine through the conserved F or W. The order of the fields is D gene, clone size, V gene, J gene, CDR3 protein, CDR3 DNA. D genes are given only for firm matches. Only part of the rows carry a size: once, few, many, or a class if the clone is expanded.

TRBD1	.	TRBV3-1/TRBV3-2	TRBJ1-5	CASSPRDRLNQPQHF	TGTGCCAGCAGCCCCCGGGACAGACTCAATCAGCCCCAGCATTTT
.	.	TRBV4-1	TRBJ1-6	CASSQDSYRFNSPLHF	TGCGCCAGCAGCCAAGATTCGTATCGGTTTAATTCACCCCTCCACTTT
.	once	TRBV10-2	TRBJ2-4	CASSEGGLAKNIQYF	TGCGCCAGCAGTGAGGGGGGCTTAGCCAAAAACATTCAGTACTTC
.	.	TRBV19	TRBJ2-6	CATTQGYSGANVLTF	TGTGCCACAACACAGGGATACTCTGGGGCCAACGTCCTGACTTTC
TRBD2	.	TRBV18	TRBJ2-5	CASSPSGGPIETQYF	TGTGCCAGCTCACCTAGCGGGGGGCCCATAGAGACCCAGTACTTC
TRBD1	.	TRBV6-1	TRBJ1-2	CASSEGGQGHGYTF	TGTGCCAGCAGTGAAGGGGGACAGGGTCATGGCTACACCTTC
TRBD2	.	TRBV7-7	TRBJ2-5	CASSLAGGAWETQYF	TGTGCTAGCAGCTTAGCGGGGGGGGCTTGGGAGACCCAGTACTTC
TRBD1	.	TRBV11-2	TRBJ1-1	CASSLAGGTAFF	TGTGCCAGCAGCCTCGCAGGGGGTACAGCTTTCTTT
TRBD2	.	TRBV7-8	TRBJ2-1	CASSLVGTTNNNEQFF	TGTGCCAGCAGCTTAGTCGGGACTACCAACAACAATGAGCAGTTCTTC
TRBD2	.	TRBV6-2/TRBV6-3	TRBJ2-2	CASSYRTSGSRDTGELFF	TGTGCCAGCAGTTACCGGACTAGCGGGAGTCGGGACACCGGGGAGCTGTTTTTT
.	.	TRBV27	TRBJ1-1	CATAKGVVGNTEAFF	TGTGCCACCGCGAAGGGAGTGGTTGGTAACACTGAAGCTTTCTTT
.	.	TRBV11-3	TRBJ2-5	CASSSESRVGQETQYF	TGTGCCAGCAGCTCCGAATCCAGGGTGGGACAAGAGACCCAGTACTTC
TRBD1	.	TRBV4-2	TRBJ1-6	CASSQDRDRGFYNSPLHF	TGTGCCAGCAGCCAAGATCGGGACAGGGGATTCTATAATTCACCCCTCCACTTT
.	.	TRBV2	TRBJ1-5	CATKKGRGTNQPQHF	TGTGCCACGAAAAAGGGCCGGGGAACGAATCAGCCCCAGCATTTT
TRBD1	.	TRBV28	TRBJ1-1	CASRTRTGGTEGWIEAFF	TGTGCCAGTAGGACACGGACAGGGGGGACAGAGGGATGGATTGAAGCTTTCTTT
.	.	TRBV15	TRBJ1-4	CATSRGIGSRSTNEKLFF	TGTGCCACCAGCAGAGGGATCGGGAGCCGTTCAACTAATGAAAAACTGTTTTTT
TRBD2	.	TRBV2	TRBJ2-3	CASSIRAGGNSDTQYF	TGTGCCAGCAGTATAAGAGCGGGAGGTAATTCAGATACGCAGTATTTT
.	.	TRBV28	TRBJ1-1	CATAANTEAFF	TGTGCCACCGCGGCAAACACTGAAGCTTTCTTT
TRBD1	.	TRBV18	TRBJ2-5	CASSSSGQDSAQYF	TGTGCCAGCTCAAGTTCGGGACAGGACTCTGCCCAGTACTTC
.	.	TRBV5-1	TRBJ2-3	CASSTWGGDTQYF	TGCGCCAGCAGCACCTGGGGAGGTGATACGCAGTATTTT
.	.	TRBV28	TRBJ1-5	CASSLFGQGSLQVQPQHF	TGTGCCAGCAGTTTGTTCGGGCAGGGGTCCCTCCAGGTTCAGCCCCAGCATTTT
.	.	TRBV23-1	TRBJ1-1	CASRTGMNTEAFF	TGCGCCAGCAGGACAGGTATGAACACTGAAGCTTTCTTT
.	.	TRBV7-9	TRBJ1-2	CASSFVPANYGYTF	TGTGCCAGCAGCTTTGTACCAGCTAACTATGGCTACACCTTC
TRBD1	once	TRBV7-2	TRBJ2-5	CASSLERGRETQYF	TGTGCCAGCAGCTTAGAAAGGGGGCGAGAGACCCAGTACTTC
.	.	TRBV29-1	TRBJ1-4	CSANRAPNEKLFF	TGCAGCGCCAACAGGGCCCCTAATGAAAAACTGTTTTTT
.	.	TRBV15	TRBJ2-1	CATSRDVNNEQFF	TGTGCCACCAGCAGAGACGTAAACAATGAGCAGTTCTTC
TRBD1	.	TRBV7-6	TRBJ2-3	CASSRDRGRDTQYF	TGTGCCAGCAGCCGGGACAGGGGGCGAGATACGCAGTATTTT
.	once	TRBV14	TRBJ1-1	CASSQIMNTEAFF	TGTGCCAGCAGCCAAATTATGAACACTGAAGCTTTCTTT
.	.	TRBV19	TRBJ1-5	CASSGNHKTQPQHF	TGTGCCAGTAGTGGTAATCACAAAACTCAGCCCCAGCATTTT
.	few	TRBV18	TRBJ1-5	CASSPSDSLNQPQHF	TGTGCCAGCTCACCGTCGGACAGCCTCAATCAGCCCCAGCATTTT
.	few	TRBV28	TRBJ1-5	CASRPAVRGKQPQHF	TGTGCCAGCCGTCCCGCGGTGAGAGGGAAGCAGCCCCAGCATTTT
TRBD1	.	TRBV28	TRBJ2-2	CASSVRTGNFGELFF	TGTGCCAGCAGTGTCCGGACAGGGAATTTCGGGGAGCTGTTTTTT
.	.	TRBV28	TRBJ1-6	CASSLGGRESPLHF	TGTGCCAGCAGTTTAGGTGGCAGGGAATCACCCCTCCACTTT
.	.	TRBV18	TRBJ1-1	CASSPLQAANTEAFF	TGTGCCAGCTCACCATTACAGGCGGCGAACACTGAAGCTTTCTTT
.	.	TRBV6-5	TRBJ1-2	CASSYGAHYGYTF	TGTGCCAGCAGTTACGGGGCCCACTATGGCTACACCTTC
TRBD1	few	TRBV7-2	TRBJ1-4	CASSPNRGTNEKLFF	TGTGCCAGCAGCCCTAACAGGGGAACTAATGAAAAACTGTTTTTT
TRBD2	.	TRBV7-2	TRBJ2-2	CASSLGIGAGGAGELFF	TGTGCCAGCAGCTTAGGAATCGGAGCGGGAGGAGCCGGGGAGCTGTTTTTT
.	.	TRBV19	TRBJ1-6	CASSRSGDHSPLHF	TGTGCCAGTAGTAGATCAGGGGATCATTCACCCCTCCACTTT
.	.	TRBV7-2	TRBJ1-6	CASGGRVNSPLHF	TGTGCCAGCGGCGGCAGGGTTAATTCACCCCTCCACTTT
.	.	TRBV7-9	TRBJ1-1	CASSLSLNTEAFF	TGTGCCAGCAGCTTGAGTTTGAACACTGAAGCTTTCTTT
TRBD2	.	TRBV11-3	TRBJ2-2	CASSLDGGRDIPGELFF	TGTGCCAGCAGCTTAGACGGAGGGAGGGATATCCCCGGGGAGCTGTTTTTT
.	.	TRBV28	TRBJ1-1	CASSPHRSAEAFF	TGTGCCAGCAGCCCACACAGGTCGGCTGAAGCTTTCTTT
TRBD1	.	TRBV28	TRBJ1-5	CASSLTGVYQPQHF	TGTGCCAGCAGTTTAACAGGGGTTTATCAGCCCCAGCATTTT
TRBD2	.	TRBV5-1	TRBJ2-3	CASSWGGWGPNGDTQYF	TGCGCCAGCAGCTGGGGAGGGTGGGGCCCAAACGGAGATACGCAGTATTTT
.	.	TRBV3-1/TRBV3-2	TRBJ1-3	CASSQPTGTTAGNTIYF	TGTGCCAGCAGCCAGCCGACCGGGACAACAGCTGGAAACACCATATATTTT
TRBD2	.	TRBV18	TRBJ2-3	CASSPSGASTDTQYF	TGTGCCAGCTCACCTAGCGGGGCGAGCACAGATACGCAGTATTTT
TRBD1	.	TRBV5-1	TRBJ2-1	CASSDRVYEQFF	TGCGCCAGCAGTGACAGGGTCTATGAGCAGTTCTTC
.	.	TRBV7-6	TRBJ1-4	CASSAREKLFF	TGTGCCAGCAGCGCGAGAGAAAAACTGTTTTTT
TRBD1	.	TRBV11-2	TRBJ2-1	CASSNWDSFYNEQFF	TGTGCCAGCAGCAACTGGGACAGTTTCTACAATGAGCAGTTCTTC
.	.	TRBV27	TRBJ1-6	CASSFGEGPYNSPLHF	TGTGCCAGCAGCTTCGGGGAGGGTCCCTATAATTCACCCCTCCACTTT
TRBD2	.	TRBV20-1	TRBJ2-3	CSGAGGGAQYF	TGCAGTGGGGCGGGAGGGGGTGCGCAGTATTTT
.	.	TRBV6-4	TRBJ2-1	CASSALGGGEQFF	TGTGCCAGCAGTGCCCTAGGTGGAGGTGAGCAGTTCTTC
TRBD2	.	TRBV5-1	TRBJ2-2	CASSLGLAGTEAGELFF	TGCGCCAGCAGCTTGGGACTAGCGGGAACCGAAGCCGGGGAGCTGTTTTTT
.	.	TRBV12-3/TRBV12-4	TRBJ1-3	CASSSSGSNTIYF	TGTGCCAGCAGTTCTAGCGGTAGCAACACCATATATTTT
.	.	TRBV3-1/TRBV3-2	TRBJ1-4	CASSQRWQGAPNEKLFF	TGTGCCAGCAGCCAACGATGGCAAGGGGCACCTAATGAAAAACTGTTTTTT